The 5 T cell receptor beta chains below come from one sample, sequenced in a study of identical twins. TCRdb reprocessed the 5' RACE reads via MiXCR and lists one record per CDR3 protein. The data contain 200,000 to 300,000 distinct CDR3 sequences, around 7% of them seen just once; the ten biggest clones take up under 4%. The sample was also linked to a second study, of yellow fever vaccine responses in identical twins.

The sequenced material came from memory (CD45RO+) T cells sorted from blood. The origin of the receptors is a woman aged 18-29 years in good health.

Many counts were recorded for this clonotype. V gene TRBV10-1 combines with J gene TRBJ2-1; D perhaps matches TRBD2 (7 bases). CDR3 length: 16 residues. Germline values: CDR1 WNHNN, CDR2 SYGVQD (reference sequence). V lost 2 bases and J 7 bases, leaving 18 bases between the germline ends. The CDR3 nucleotides are TGCGCCAGCAGTGAGAGGGGGGGGACCTTCCCTAATGAGCAGTTCTTC. Translated: CASSERGGTFPNEQFF.

The rearrangement links TRBV5-1 to TRBJ2-1; D not resolved. The V gene lost 1 base and the J gene lost 9 bases, with 5 bases spanning the gap. There are 11 residues in the CDR3. The germline V gene has CDR1 SGHRS and CDR2 YFSETQ. The CDR3 region is CASSLLGEQFF. Written as DNA, the CDR3 is TGCGCCAGCAGCTTGTTGGGTGAGCAGTTCTTC.

This clonotype showed up many times. This chain connects TRBV6-5 to TRBJ2-5; 8 bases agree with TRBD1. From germline, CDR1 is MNHEY and CDR2 SVGAGI. The CDR3 runs 16 residues. The trim removed 0 bases at V and 2 bases at J, leaving 5 bases unmatched. CDR3 residues: CASSYSRWTGQETQYF. The DNA of the CDR3 is TGTGCCAGCAGTTACTCCCGCTGGACAGGGCAAGAGACCCAGTACTTC.

The V gene is TRBV11-2, the J gene TRBJ2-1, with 10 positions matching TRBD2. CDR3 size: 17 residues. Germline assignment: CDR1 SGHAT and CDR2 FQNNGV. The ends lost 5 bases at V and 7 bases at J; junction bases unmatched: 14. Here the CDR3 reads CASSTRGTSASRNEQFF. The CDR3 bases are TGTGCCAGCAGCACCCGCGGGACTAGCGCCTCGAGGAATGAGCAGTTCTTC.

Ten or more counts support this clonotype. V gene TRBV7-6 combines with J gene TRBJ1-1, with D perhaps TRBD1 (6 bases). Trimming removed 3 bases from V and 4 bases from J, with 12 bases in between. Germline assignment: CDR1 SGHVS and CDR2 FNYEAQ. The CDR3 is 14 residues long. CDR3 DNA: TGTGCCAGCAGCTTGAATACAGGGCCCACTGAAGCTTTCTTT. This encodes CASSLNTGPTEAFF.